The 20 T cell receptor beta chains below all came from one sample that was sequenced in a study of blood T cell repertoires in COVID-19. The protocol was immunoSEQ multiplex PCR, while the TCRdb copy is restricted to in-frame clones and leaves out a portion. The sample carries fewer than 350,000 clones, just over 90% recorded once. Sequenced: PBMCs or T cells enriched from blood (not recorded which). These receptors were taken from a woman aged 40 to 55 with acute COVID-19.

J is TRBJ2-1 and V is TRBV10-3; 8 bases map to TRBD1. Trimming removed 7 bases from V and 5 bases from J; junction bases left unmatched: 4. In germline, CDR1 is ENHRY, CDR2 SYGVKD. The CDR3 totals 13 residues. The CDR3 sequence: CAITRQGHNEQFF. The DNA for the CDR3 is TGTGCCATCACTCGACAGGGGCACAATGAGCAGTTCTTC.

This chain uses TRBV3-1 (or the pseudogene TRBV3-2) with TRBJ1-1; 8 positions match TRBD1. The CDR3 extends over 15 amino acids. Looked up from germline, CDR1 is LGHDT and CDR2 is YNNKEL (reference sequence). V shed 6 bases and J 5 bases; nucleotides not matched to a gene: 11. CDR3 DNA: TGTGCCAGCAGTAACCAGGGGGCGAGGAAGACTGAAGCTTTCTTT. Translation: CASSNQGARKTEAFF.

The genes are TRBV18 and TRBJ1-1; weak D call: TRBD1 (5 bases). CDR3 length: 14 amino acids. The V gene's germline CDR1 is KGHSH and CDR2 LQKENI. V shed 2 bases and J shed 1 base, with 8 bases lying between them. CDR3 nucleotides: TGTGCCAGCTCACCAGACAGATCGAACACTGAAGCTTTCTTT. This sequence encodes CASSPDRSNTEAFF.

J is TRBJ2-2 and V is TRBV11-2; D not resolved. CDR1 and CDR2 from the germline V gene are SGHAT and FQNNGV. CDR3 length equals 15 residues. Trimming removed 2 bases at V and 4 bases at J, with 11 bases between. The CDR3 region has the DNA TGTGCCAGCAGCTTAAATCTGGCCAGCACCGGGGAGCTGTTTTTT. It translates to CASSLNLASTGELFF. Complete variable domain (other parts from reference TRBV11-2 and TRBJ2-2): EAGVAQSPRYKIIEKRQSVAFWCNPISGHATLYWYQQILGQGPKLLIQFQNNGVVDDSQLPKDRFSAERLKGVDSTLKIQPAKLEDSAVYLCASSLNLASTGELFFGEGSRLTVL.

The chain recombines TRBV5-1 with TRBJ1-4; TRBD1 matches 7 bases. Germline CDR1 is SGHRS and CDR2 is YFSETQ. Trimming removed 3 bases from V and 7 bases from J; junction bases left unmatched: 6. The CDR3 is 14 amino acids. CDR3 nucleotides: TGCGCCAGCAGCTCGCAGGGGGTTGGTGAAAAACTGTTTTTT. Amino acids: CASSSQGVGEKLFF.

The V call is TRBV2, the J call TRBJ1-6; a weak D match, TRBD1 (6 bases). This CDR3 spans 13 amino acids. The germline V gene encodes CDR1 SNHLY and CDR2 FYNNEI. With 8 bases removed from V and 7 bases from J, the gap between germline ends came to 12 bases. Here the CDR3 reads CASRTGSNSPLHF. CDR3 bases: TGTGCCAGCCGTACAGGGTCAAATTCACCCCTCCACTTT.

V is TRBV5-1 and J is TRBJ2-7; no clear D gene. Deletions cut 2 bases from V and 2 bases from J, with 11 bases between. Germline V gene lookup returns CDR1 SGHRS and CDR2 YFSETQ. The CDR3 runs 14 residues. The CDR3 nucleotides are TGCGCCAGCAGCTTCGGAATAGCTCCCTACGAGCAGTACTTC. Translation gives CASSFGIAPYEQYF.

The chain uses TRBV29-1 and TRBJ2-7, with TRBD1 identical over 12 bases. Germline trimming cut 5 bases from V and 7 bases from J; bases unmatched to any gene: 12. The CDR3 covers 15 residues. CDR1 is SQVTM and CDR2 is ANQGSEA in the germline V gene. In nucleotides, the CDR3 is TGCAGCGTTTTACCGGGACAGGGGGCACTACGAGAGCAGTACTTC. Its translation: CSVLPGQGALREQYF.

The gene calls are TRBV3-1 (or the pseudogene TRBV3-2) and TRBJ2-1; tentative D call: TRBD2 (5 bases). This CDR3 is 14 amino acids long. The germline gives CDR1 LGHDT, CDR2 YNNKEL (reference sequence). The ends were cut back, 1 base at V and 7 bases at J, with 11 bases in the middle. As DNA, the CDR3 is TGTGCCAGCAGCCAAGGAGGGAGTGCAAATGAGCAGTTCTTC. Protein product: CASSQGGSANEQFF.

The chain is built from TRBV30 and TRBJ2-7; D call uncertain. The V gene's germline CDR1 is GTSNPN and CDR2 SVGIG (reference sequence). The CDR3 totals 13 residues. V lost 0 bases and J lost 4, with 10 bases in between. The DNA of the CDR3 is TGTGCCTGGAGTGTATATGACAAATACGAGCAGTACTTC. Its translation is CAWSVYDKYEQYF.

Details on this clone: Relative to the germline gene, one junction end is altered; a read error may explain this. J is TRBJ1-3 and V is TRBV7-9; D not certain. CDR3 length equals 18 residues. Germline assignment: CDR1 SEHNR and CDR2 FQNEAQ (reference sequence). The CDR3 nucleotides are TGTGCCAGCAGTTCCATCTATCCCCACGGAGGCTCTGGAGACACCATATATTTT. Its protein product is CASSSIYPHGGSGDTIYF. The variable domain in full, completed from reference TRBV7-9 and TRBJ1-3, reads DTGVSQNPRHKITKRGQNVTFRCDPISEHNRLYWYRQTLGQGPEFLTYFQNEAQLEKSRLLSDRFSAERPKGSFSTLEIQRTEQGDSAMYLCASSSIYPHGGSGDTIYFGEGSWLTVV.

This sequence joins TRBV19 and TRBJ2-2; D not certain. The length of the CDR3 is 12 residues. CDR1 and CDR2 (germline): LNHDA, SQIVND (reference sequence). With 1 base removed from V and 5 bases from J, the gap between germline ends came to 2 bases. In DNA form, the CDR3 reads TGTGCCAGTAGTATAGTAACCGGGGAGCTGTTTTTT. Translation gives CASSIVTGELFF.

This clone was detected only once. The CDR3 reads CASSGTGFVYGYTF. The CDR3 nucleotides are TGTGCCAGCAGTGGGACAGGGTTTGTCTATGGCTACACCTTC. This rearrangement joins TRBV28 to TRBJ1-2; TRBD1 agrees at 9 bases. V shed 5 bases, J shed 4 bases, and the junction held 5 bases outside the gene matches. The CDR3 spans 14 residues. Per the germline V gene, CDR1 is MDHEN and CDR2 is SYDVKM.

The chain combines TRBV28 with TRBJ2-5, with 11 bases that match TRBD2. This CDR3 contains 15 residues. Germline assignment: CDR1 MDHEN and CDR2 SYDVKM. V lost 5 bases to trimming and J lost 0 bases; unmatched junction nucleotides: 2. CDR3 in amino acids: CASSGTSGYQETQYF. Written as DNA, the CDR3 is TGTGCCAGCAGTGGGACTAGCGGTTACCAAGAGACCCAGTACTTC.

CDR3 sequence (DNA): TGCGCCAGCAGCTTGGCCTCTCACAGGGTTAACACTGAAGCTTTCTTT. The encoded protein is CASSLASHRVNTEAFF. V usage is TRBV5-1 and J usage is TRBJ1-1; D may be TRBD1 (6 bases). The CDR3 consists of 16 residues. The V end was cut by 0 bases, the J end by 2 bases, with 14 bases between. Germline V lookup: CDR1 SGHRS, CDR2 YFSETQ. The variable domain in full, with the rest retrieved from reference TRBV5-1 and TRBJ1-1, is KAGVTQTPRYLIKTRGQQVTLSCSPISGHRSVSWYQQTPGQGLQFLFEYFSETQRNKGNFPGRFSGRQFSNSRSEMNVSTLELGDSALYLCASSLASHRVNTEAFFGQGTRLTVV.

The rearrangement links TRBV28 to TRBJ2-7; weak D call: TRBD1 (6 bases). V was trimmed by 6 bases and J by 6 bases, leaving 15 bases between them. The CDR3 has 13 residues. Germline assignment: CDR1 MDHEN and CDR2 SYDVKM. The CDR3 loop is CASRDSTVGEQYF. In nucleotides, the CDR3 is TGTGCCAGCAGGGACAGCACGGTGGGCGAGCAGTACTTC.

The chain carries TRBV5-1 and TRBJ2-5; 7 positions match TRBD1. V dropped 0 bases and J dropped 4; count of bases not matched to a gene: 9. Germline V gives CDR1 SGHRS, CDR2 YFSETQ. The CDR3 has 16 residues. In DNA, the CDR3 is TGCGCCAGCAGCTTGGCCGACTCCAGGGGGTCAGAGACCCAGTACTTC. It yields the protein CASSLADSRGSETQYF.

This sequence joins TRBV5-8 and TRBJ1-1; weak D call: TRBD1 (5 bases). Trimming left V 3 bases short and J 5 bases short, with 17 bases between. This CDR3 is 15 amino acids long. Germline lookup yields CDR1 SGHTS and CDR2 YDEGEE. The CDR3 nucleotides read TGTGCCAGCAGCTATCTAAAGAAGACAGTTACTGAAGCTTTCTTT. This codes for CASSYLKKTVTEAFF.

The chain employs TRBV14 and TRBJ1-2; 12 nucleotides agree with TRBD1. This CDR3 is built from 15 residues. Germline V gene lookup returns CDR1 SGHDN and CDR2 FVKESK. V was pared by 3 bases and J by 8 bases, with 7 bases of the junction left unmatched. Here the CDR3 DNA reads TGTGCCAGCAGCCACCCGGGACAGGGGGCCTTCGGCTACACCTTC. This codes for CASSHPGQGAFGYTF.

The chain has TRBV6-2 or TRBV6-3 and TRBJ1-5, with TRBD1 matching 7 bases. Trimming removed 0 bases from V and 0 bases from J; junction bases left unmatched: 17. Germline values: CDR1 MNHEY, CDR2 SVGEGT. This CDR3 region has 21 residues. The CDR3 sequence: CASSYSTRGKGGYNSNQPQHF. As DNA, the CDR3 is TGTGCCAGCAGTTACTCGACTCGGGGGAAAGGGGGCTACAATAGCAATCAGCCCCAGCATTTT.